What follows is one TCR beta chain and its context. This sample stems from a study of regulatory T cells in long-lasting Graves disease. Indicated time point: newly diagnosed GD, antithyroid drugs for less than 3 months. After RNA was extracted from PBMCs, the TCR library was made from it. V was pared by 8 bases and J by 5 bases, with 15 bases between. The CDR3 spans 14 residues. Germline V gene data show CDR1 as LNHNV and CDR2 as YYDKDF (reference sequence). CDR3 regions were amplified by Arm-PCR using iRepertoire HTBI primers to build TCR beta libraries. In TCRdb, the multiplex PCR reads were re-called with MiXCR into one record per CDR3 protein. The data contain 510,000 or so distinct CDR3 sequences, around 12% of them singletons. This sample also belongs to another study, concerning T cells in Graves' hyperthyroidism and ophthalmopathy. That paper adds: In the blood, most expanded thyroid clonotypes above 0.001 appeared as well.

The chain links TRBV15 to TRBJ2-2; D might be TRBD2 (6 bases). The TCR was taken from a woman in her twenties or thirties with Graves disease. The starting material was peripheral blood mononuclear cells (PBMCs), obtained at new diagnosis, from a patient treated with antithyroid drugs. The CDR3 loop is CATALGGATGELFF. The DNA of the CDR3 is TGTGCCACCGCCCTTGGAGGGGCGACCGGGGAGCTGTTTTTT.